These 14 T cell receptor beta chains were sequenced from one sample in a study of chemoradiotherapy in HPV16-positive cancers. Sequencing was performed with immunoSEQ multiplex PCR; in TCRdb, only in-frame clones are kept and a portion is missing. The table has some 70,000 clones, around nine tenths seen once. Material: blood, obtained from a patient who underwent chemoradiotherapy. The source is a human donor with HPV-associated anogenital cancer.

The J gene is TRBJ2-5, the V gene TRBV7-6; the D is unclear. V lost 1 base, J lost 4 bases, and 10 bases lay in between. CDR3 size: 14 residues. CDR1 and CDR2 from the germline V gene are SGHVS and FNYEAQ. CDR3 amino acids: CASSLGLSGETQYF. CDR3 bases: TGTGCCAGCAGCTTAGGTCTATCAGGAGAGACCCAGTACTTC.

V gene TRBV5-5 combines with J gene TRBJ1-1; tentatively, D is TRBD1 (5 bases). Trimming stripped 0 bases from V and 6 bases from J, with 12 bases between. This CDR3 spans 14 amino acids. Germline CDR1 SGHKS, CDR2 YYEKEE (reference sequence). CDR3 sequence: CASSLAIQGPEAFF. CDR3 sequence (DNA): TGTGCCAGCAGCTTGGCGATCCAGGGCCCTGAAGCTTTCTTT.

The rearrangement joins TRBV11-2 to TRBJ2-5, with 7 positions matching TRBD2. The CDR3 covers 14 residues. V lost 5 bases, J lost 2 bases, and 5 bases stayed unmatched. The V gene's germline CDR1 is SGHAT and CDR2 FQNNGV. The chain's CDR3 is CASSRDYGQETQYF. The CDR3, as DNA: TGTGCCAGCAGCCGGGACTACGGGCAAGAGACCCAGTACTTC.

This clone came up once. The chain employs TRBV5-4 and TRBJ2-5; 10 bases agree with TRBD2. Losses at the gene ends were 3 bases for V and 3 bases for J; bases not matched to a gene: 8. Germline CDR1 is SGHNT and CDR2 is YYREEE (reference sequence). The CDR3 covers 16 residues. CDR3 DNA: TGTGCCAGCAGCTCGACTCTAGCGGGGGTAAAAGAGACCCAGTACTTC. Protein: CASSSTLAGVKETQYF.

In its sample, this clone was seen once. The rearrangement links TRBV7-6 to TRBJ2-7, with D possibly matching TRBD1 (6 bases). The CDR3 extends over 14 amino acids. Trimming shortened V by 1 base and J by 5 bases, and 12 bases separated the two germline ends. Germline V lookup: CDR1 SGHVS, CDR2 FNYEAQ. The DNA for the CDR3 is TGTGCCAGCAGCTTAGGTTCAGGGGCAGACGAGCAGTACTTC. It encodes CASSLGSGADEQYF.

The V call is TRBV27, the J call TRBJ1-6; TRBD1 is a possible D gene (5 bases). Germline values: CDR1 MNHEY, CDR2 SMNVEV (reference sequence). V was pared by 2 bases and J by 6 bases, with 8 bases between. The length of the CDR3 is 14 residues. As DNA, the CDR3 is TGTGCCAGCAGTTTAGGGGGACTTAATTCACCCCTCCACTTT. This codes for CASSLGGLNSPLHF.

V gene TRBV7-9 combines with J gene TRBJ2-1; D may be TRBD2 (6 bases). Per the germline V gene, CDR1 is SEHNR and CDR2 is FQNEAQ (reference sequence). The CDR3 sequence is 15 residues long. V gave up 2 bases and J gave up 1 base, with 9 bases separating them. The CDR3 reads CASSLSAGSYNEQFF. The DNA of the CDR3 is TGTGCCAGCAGCTTAAGCGCGGGATCCTACAATGAGCAGTTCTTC.

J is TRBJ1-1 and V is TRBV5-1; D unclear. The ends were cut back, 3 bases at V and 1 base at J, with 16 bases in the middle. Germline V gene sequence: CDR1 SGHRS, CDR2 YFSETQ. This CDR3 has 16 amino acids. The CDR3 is CASSSPGQVKNTEAFF. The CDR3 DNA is TGCGCCAGCAGCTCCCCCGGGCAGGTGAAGAACACTGAAGCTTTCTTT. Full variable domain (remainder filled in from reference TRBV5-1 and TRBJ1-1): KAGVTQTPRYLIKTRGQQVTLSCSPISGHRSVSWYQQTPGQGLQFLFEYFSETQRNKGNFPGRFSGRQFSNSRSEMNVSTLELGDSALYLCASSSPGQVKNTEAFFGQGTRLTVV.

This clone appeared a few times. CDR3 bases: TGTGCTAGTGGCCCCTCGGGGGGGATAGGCGCCACCTTC. It specifies CASGPSGGIGATF. The chain links TRBV12-5 to TRBJ1-2, with TRBD1 as a possible D gene (5 bases). This CDR3 has 13 residues. The germline CDR1 and CDR2 sequences are LGHNT and FRNRAP. Trimming left V 6 bases short and J 13 bases short, with 21 bases between.

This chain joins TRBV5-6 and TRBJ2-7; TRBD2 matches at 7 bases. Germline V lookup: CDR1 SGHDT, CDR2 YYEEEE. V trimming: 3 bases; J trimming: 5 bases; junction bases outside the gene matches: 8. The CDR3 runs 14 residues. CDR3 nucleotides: TGTGCCAGCAGCTGGGGTGCGGGGGAAGACGAGCAGTACTTC. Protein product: CASSWGAGEDEQYF.

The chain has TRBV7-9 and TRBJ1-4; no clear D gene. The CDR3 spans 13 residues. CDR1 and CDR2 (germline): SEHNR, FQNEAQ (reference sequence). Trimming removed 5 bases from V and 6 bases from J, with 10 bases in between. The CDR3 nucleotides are TGTGCCAGCAGCGGTGGGATATATGAAAAACTGTTTTTT. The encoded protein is CASSGGIYEKLFF.

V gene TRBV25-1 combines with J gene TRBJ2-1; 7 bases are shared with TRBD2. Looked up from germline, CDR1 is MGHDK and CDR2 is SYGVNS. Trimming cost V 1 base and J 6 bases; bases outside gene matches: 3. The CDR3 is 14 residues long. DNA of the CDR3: TGTGCCAGCAGTGAATGGGGGGAGGGCAATGAGCAGTTCTTC. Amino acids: CASSEWGEGNEQFF.

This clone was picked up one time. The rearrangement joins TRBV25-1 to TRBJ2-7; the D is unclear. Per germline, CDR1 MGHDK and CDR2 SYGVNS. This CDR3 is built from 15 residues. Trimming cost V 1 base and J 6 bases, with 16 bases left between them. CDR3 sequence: CASSEFRAAHGEQYF. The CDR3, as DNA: TGTGCCAGCAGTGAATTCCGGGCGGCTCATGGCGAGCAGTACTTC.

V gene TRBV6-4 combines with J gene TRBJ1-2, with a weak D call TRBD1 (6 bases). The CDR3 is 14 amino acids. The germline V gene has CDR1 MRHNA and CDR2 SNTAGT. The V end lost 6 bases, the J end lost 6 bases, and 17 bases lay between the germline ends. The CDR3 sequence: CASSKQGGADGYTF. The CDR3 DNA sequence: TGTGCCAGCAGCAAACAGGGCGGGGCTGATGGCTACACCTTC.